This TCR beta chain stems from a study of blood T cell repertoires in COVID-19 (TCRdb year 2020). Regarding the study in general: The collaborator samples originated in the United States, Italy and Spain and spanned the acute and convalescent phases of COVID-19. Deeply sampled blood TCRbeta repertoires from subjects exposed to, actively infected with, or recovered from COVID-19 were included in the dataset. The prospective study material was composed of cDNA or gDNA derived from T cells, B-cell-depleted T cells, or PBMCs. Samples came from the ongoing ImmuneRACE study (first 160 participants) plus 1,254 subjects from 6 global collaborators. The repertoires were released in a freely available public database meant as a resource for research on the immune response to SARS-CoV-2. HLA class I and class II types, where available, came from metadata supplied by the sample provider rather than from assay-based typing. Sample metadata almost always included a de-identified subject ID, COVID-19 status, age in years and sex. Overall results and qualifications from the work: Clinical and demographic metadata were provided uncurated, with the amount varying by source and participant.

TCRbeta CDR3 regions were amplified from genomic DNA by means of the immunoSEQ Assay, a bias-controlled multiplex PCR. Regarding the original processing steps: Nucleated cell counts per sample were estimated from amplification of reference gene primers within the assay. Sequence reads were collapsed and filtered to measure the absolute abundance of every unique TCRbeta CDR3 rearrangement. For each sample, productive Simpson clonality was calculated as the square root of Simpson's diversity index across productive rearrangements. In its TCRdb copy, this immuneACCESS table keeps in-frame sequences only and misses some clones. Where compared with another copy, unresolved V genes explain less than half of these, and the others have no known cause. D and trimming come from the DNA, and the V and J calls and clone size come from that table. This sample comprises more than 300,000 clones, about 83% of them detected only once. Of the sample, approximately 1.5% is held by the ten largest clones.

About this clone: Its antigen is still unknown. No qualities accompany the bases; no much larger clone lies one base away.

The collaborating institutions used their own protocols to collect whole blood in K2EDTA tubes. For TCRbeta analysis, collaborator samples were shipped as frozen whole blood, as isolated PBMCs, or as DNA extracted from either sample type. Sequenced sample: peripheral blood. This clonotype was obtained from a woman in her forties or fifties with acute or convalescent COVID-19.

The DNA is as follows: TGTGCCAGCAGCAGCAGGGACAGCTACGAGCAGTACTTC. This encodes CASSSRDSYEQYF. The chain was built from TRBV11-3 and TRBJ2-7; a stretch of 7 junction bases matches TRBD1. The germline V gene provides CDR1 SGHNT and CDR2 YENEEA. Compared with germline, V lacks 5 bases and J lacks 3 bases; bases without a gene match: 4. The CDR3 covers 13 residues, taking in both the cysteine and the phenylalanine. Only CDR3 DNA is held: 39 bases, read in frame from base 1.